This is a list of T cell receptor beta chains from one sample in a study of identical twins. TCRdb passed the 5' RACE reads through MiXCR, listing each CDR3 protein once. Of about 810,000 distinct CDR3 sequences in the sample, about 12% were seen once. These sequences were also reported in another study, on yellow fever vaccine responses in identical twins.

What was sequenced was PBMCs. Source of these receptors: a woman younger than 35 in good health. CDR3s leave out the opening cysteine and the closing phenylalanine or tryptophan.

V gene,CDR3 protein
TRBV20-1,SARDWDNYEQY
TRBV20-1,SARDAKGAGLETQY
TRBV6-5,ASSYAILASSSYNEQF
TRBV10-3,AITLDRTNPNYGYT
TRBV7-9,ASTRGRPQGTEAF
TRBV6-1,ASRSPPGQGPYGYT
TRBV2,ASRDNKNTEAF
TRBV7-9,ASSRQAKNIQY
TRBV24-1,ATSDPTSGRFYEQF
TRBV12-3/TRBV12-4,ASRARQGANTEAF
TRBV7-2,ASSPGQRRTGELF
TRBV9,ASSVDPGVPKAF
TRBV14,ASSSRRDGNTGELF
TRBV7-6,ASSILAGGLSSYNEQF
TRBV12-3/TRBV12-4,ASSLSGVQETQY
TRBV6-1,ASSEGRSGTGELF
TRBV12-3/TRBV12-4,ASSEGPKARQPQH
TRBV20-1,SASGTDNTEAF
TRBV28,ASSLLTPNGNTEAF
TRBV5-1,ASSYITGRINTEAF
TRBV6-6,ASSYSSGNEQF
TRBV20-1,SARVDRENGYT
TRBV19,ASSNEGGTYEQY
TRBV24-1,ATSDSGQGNTGELF
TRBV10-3,AISPTGKAVEQY
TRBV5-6,ASLQVGSFTDTQY
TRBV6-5,ASSYTPQGRDNTEAF
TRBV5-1,ASSDRVESTEAF
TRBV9,ASSVALTPDGTDTQY
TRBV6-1,ASSRGTANYGYT
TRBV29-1,SVNPIETSTDTQY
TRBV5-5,ASSLVVRTIYEQY
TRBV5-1,ASSRAAARGTDTQY
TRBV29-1,SVRQGIYEQY
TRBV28,ASSFTRAGSGELF
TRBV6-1,ASLGQPNYGYT
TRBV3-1,ASSQEIGTAYEQY
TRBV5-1,ASSWAGAATEAF
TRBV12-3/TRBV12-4,ASSPGVDGYT
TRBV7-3,ASSLGGSYQETQY
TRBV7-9,ASLSNLAYNEQF
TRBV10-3,AIRGLAGTETQY
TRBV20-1,SAPWGAGGNQPQH
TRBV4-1,ASSQRTAILPQH
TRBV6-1,ASGVAGAYNEQF
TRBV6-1,ASSELILTSGTNEQF
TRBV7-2,ASSGGTSGRNEQF
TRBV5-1,ASSPPQAGELF
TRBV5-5,ASSLKTGFSYNEQF
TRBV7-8,ASSLGAADRSEAF
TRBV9,ASSPYHVGRSPTSTDTQY